In this sample, the clone carrying this T cell receptor (beta chain) turned up many times. Its target is not known. The sample is drawn from a study of CD8 T cells in ankylosing spondylitis. Study-wide findings and caveats: A CD8+ phenotype characterized the disease-linked clones, which were relatively rare in peripheral blood. From matched ankylosing spondylitis synovial fluid, disease-linked clones were reportedly recovered at significantly enriched levels. For ankylosing spondylitis blood, a TCR beta motif of 7 to 9 highly homologous variants appeared characteristic.

TCRdb itself ran the 5' RACE reads through MiXCR, one entry per CDR3 protein. The table includes around 490,000 distinct CDR3 sequences, about 5.2% detected once. The sequencing sample was made of blood, either unsorted or a sorted T cell fraction (not recorded which). This receptor was obtained from a male donor with ankylosing spondylitis.

In DNA form, the CDR3 reads TGCAGCGTGCCGATAGCGGGCCACACAGATACGCAGTATTTT. Protein sequence: CSVPIAGHTDTQYF. The chain is built from TRBV29-1 and TRBJ2-3; 7 bases line up with TRBD2. The junction had 8 bases not matched to a gene; V was cut back by 6 bases and J by 2 bases. The CDR3 runs 14 residues. CDR1 and CDR2 from the germline V gene are SQVTM and ANQGSEA.